The present entry profiles one T cell receptor beta chain with its context. The data were obtained in a study of control samples from healthy donors and cancer patients. Method: immunoSEQ multiplex PCR; TCRdb's copy keeps in-frame clones and lacks some. The sample includes 150,000 to 200,000 clones, roughly 89% of them seen just once. The CDR3 runs to 14 residues. V was cut by 5 bases and J by 0 bases, with 10 bases left in between. The germline gives CDR1 SGHNT, CDR2 YENEEA. The sequenced sample was blood. The receptor comes from a woman aged 45-60 years in good health. The J gene is TRBJ1-1, the V gene TRBV11-3; no reliable D call. The CDR3 coding sequence is TGTGCCAGCAGCAACGGCAGGATGAACACTGAAGCTTTCTTT. Translating it yields CASSNGRMNTEAFF.